This T cell receptor beta chain was sequenced in a study of cytomegalovirus exposure and HLA in healthy donors. Study at large: There were 350 to 450 genotyped donors. Of these, about 81% fell in the genetic ancestry cluster associated with self-reported Caucasian donors.

Regarding the study as a whole: TCR beta V- and J-gene trimming was later associated with a missense DCLRE1C variant.

13 Jbeta primers and 60 Vbeta primers were used for the PCR. Produced via immunoSEQ multiplex PCR; TCRdb's table is partial and in-frame only. Among about 300,000 clones listed, roughly 90% were seen once. Trimming at V came to 5 bases and at J to 5 bases, leaving 9 bases not matched to a gene. Germline-derived CDR1 and CDR2 are SGHTA and FQGNSA. The CDR3 consists of 15 residues. As concerns this clone: Its specificity is not known.

The chain carries TRBV7-2 and TRBJ2-5; TRBD1 matches 9 bases. The receptor was isolated from a man aged 40-49 years in good health and CMV-seropositive. The source material was PBMCs. CDR3 DNA: TGTGCCAGCAGCGACCCCACAGGGGGCATTGAGACCCAGTACTTC. Amino acids: CASSDPTGGIETQYF.